The 21 T cell receptor beta chains in this list originate from one sample, sequenced in a study of blood T cells in healthy people across ages. A J-beta primer mix and a sample-barcoded 5' primer were used in a second PCR of about 7 to 12 cycles. MiXCR, applied by TCRdb to the 5' RACE reads, yields one record per CDR3 protein. Altogether about 640,000 distinct CDR3 sequences are present, approximately 40% being singletons, with the ten largest covering roughly 30%. Sequencing was carried out using blood. These TCRs come from an elderly man in good health.

This chain connects TRBV20-1 to TRBJ2-5, with a weak D call TRBD1 (6 bases). In germline, CDR1 is DFQATT, CDR2 SNEGSKA (reference sequence). The CDR3 length is 17 residues. With 0 bases removed from V and 0 bases from J, the gap between germline ends came to 17 bases. The DNA of the CDR3 is TGCAGTGCTAGAGAGTATGAAGGAAGGGGGAACCAAGAGACCCAGTACTTC. Translation: CSAREYEGRGNQETQYF.

Only a few counts were recorded for this clonotype. For the CDR3, the DNA is TGCAGTGCCCCCCTGGGGCGCGGTACAGATACGCAGTATTTT. Protein: CSAPLGRGTDTQYF. V usage is TRBV20-1 and J usage is TRBJ2-3; possible D gene TRBD1, 5 bases. This CDR3 is built from 14 residues. The germline gives CDR1 DFQATT, CDR2 SNEGSKA (reference sequence). The V and J ends lost 6 bases and 3 bases respectively, with 16 bases between them.

V usage is TRBV20-1 and J usage is TRBJ2-7, with TRBD1 identical over 8 bases. The ends lost 5 bases at V and 0 bases at J; junction bases unmatched: 6. CDR1 DFQATT and CDR2 SNEGSKA come from the germline V gene (reference sequence). The CDR3 totals 14 residues. CDR3 amino acids: CSADGQGRSYEQYF. In DNA form, the CDR3 reads TGCAGTGCTGACGGACAGGGTCGCTCCTACGAGCAGTACTTC.

This sequence joins TRBV7-9 and TRBJ2-7, with 7 bases aligning to TRBD2. Germline V gives CDR1 SEHNR, CDR2 FQNEAQ (reference sequence). The V gene end was trimmed by 3 bases and the J gene end by 7 bases; junction bases not matched to a gene: 12. This CDR3 contains 15 residues. For the CDR3, the DNA is TGTGCCAGCAGCTTCGGACTAGGTCCTCTTTATGAGCAGTACTTC. Encoded protein: CASSFGLGPLYEQYF.

There are many counts of this clonotype. This sequence joins TRBV29-1 and TRBJ2-4; D gene uncertain. The CDR3 length is 12 residues. CDR1 is SQVTM and CDR2 is ANQGSEA in the germline V gene. Trimming shortened V by 4 bases and J by 6 bases, and 10 bases separated the two germline ends. The DNA for the CDR3 is TGCAGCGTTGTACTGGATCTAAACATTCAGTACTTC. Its translation: CSVVLDLNIQYF.

V gene TRBV9 combines with J gene TRBJ1-2, with D possibly matching TRBD1 (5 bases). The CDR3 spans 14 residues. The V gene lost 0 bases and the J gene lost 1 base, with 7 bases spanning the gap. Germline lookup yields CDR1 SGDLS and CDR2 YYNGEE. The CDR3 DNA reads TGTGCCAGCAGCGTAGATCAGGGTAACTATGGCTACACCTTC. It codes for CASSVDQGNYGYTF.

The chain uses TRBV7-2 and TRBJ2-5; the match to TRBD2 covers 7 bases. The DNA matches TRBJ2-7 better at its end, which makes the J call doubtful. Germline V gives CDR1 SGHTA, CDR2 FQGNSA. The CDR3 has 14 amino acids. In DNA form, the CDR3 reads TGTGCCAGCAGCTTAGGGGGACTATCTTCCGAGCAGTACTTC. Encoded protein: CASSLGGLSSEQYF.

This chain connects TRBV2 to TRBJ1-2, with D unresolved. V was clipped by 4 bases and J by 4 bases, with 16 bases between them. The CDR3 is 15 amino acids. Germline V gives CDR1 SNHLY, CDR2 FYNNEI. The CDR3 region has the DNA TGTGCCAGCAGTGTTGGGGTAACCTCTTCCTATGGCTACACCTTC. Translated, it gives CASSVGVTSSYGYTF.

The chain joins TRBV7-2 to TRBJ2-2; weak D call: TRBD2 (5 bases). Per the germline V gene, CDR1 is SGHTA and CDR2 is FQGNSA. Trimming cost V 8 bases and J 0 bases, with 10 bases left between them. CDR3 length equals 14 residues. This CDR3 is CASSGKTNTGELFF. The CDR3 DNA is TGTGCCAGCTCCGGGAAAACGAACACCGGGGAGCTGTTTTTT.

The J gene is TRBJ2-7, the V gene TRBV25-1, with 11 bases identical to TRBD2. Matching the DNA end better, TRBJ2-5 makes the J call doubtful. The CDR3 is 16 amino acids. Germline assignment: CDR1 MGHDK and CDR2 SYGVNS. CDR3 residues: CASSEPTSGMGETQYF. The CDR3 coding sequence is TGTGCCAGCAGTGAACCGACTAGCGGGATGGGGGAGACCCAGTACTTC.

A note on this clonotype: This clone may be a read error of a much larger clone one base away. V usage is TRBV5-1 and J usage is TRBJ2-5, with a tentative D call TRBD2 (5 bases). Germline values: CDR1 SGHRS, CDR2 YFSETQ. The CDR3 totals 12 residues. Trimming removed 3 bases at V and 7 bases at J, with 10 bases between. The CDR3 region has the DNA TGCGCCAGCAGCTCGGGGTGGGGGACCCAGTACTTC. Residues: CASSSGWGTQYF.

This clonotype was seen a handful of times. The chain joins TRBV21-1 to TRBJ1-5; TRBD1 was called by the table and not checked on the DNA. TRBV21-1 is reported as a pseudogene. This CDR3 region has 17 residues. CDR3 protein: CASSNKQGRISNQPQHF. In DNA, the CDR3 is TGTGCCAGCAGCAATAAACAGGGACGAATTAGCAATCAGCCCCAGCATTTT.

The V call is TRBV6-1, the J call TRBJ2-1; TRBD2 matches at 11 bases. The CDR3 runs 16 residues. Per the germline V gene, CDR1 is MNHNS and CDR2 is SASEGT. V lost 6 bases, J lost 9 bases, and 13 bases stayed unmatched. DNA for the CDR3: TGTGCCAGCAGGGTTAGCGGGAGGGCCGGTCGAGGTGAGCAGTTCTTC. Encoded protein: CASRVSGRAGRGEQFF.

This clonotype occurred many times. This chain joins TRBV13 and TRBJ2-7; 10 bases match TRBD1. The CDR3 consists of 15 residues. From germline, CDR1 is PRHDT and CDR2 FYEKMQ (reference sequence). V dropped 4 bases and J dropped 2; count of bases not matched to a gene: 5. This CDR3 reads CASSSHGTGAYEQYF. The CDR3, as DNA: TGTGCCAGCAGCTCGCACGGGACAGGGGCCTACGAGCAGTACTTC.

The rearrangement joins TRBV5-1 to TRBJ2-3; 10 nucleotides agree with TRBD2. J gave up 5 bases and V 4 bases, and 13 bases lay outside the gene matches. The CDR3 consists of 17 residues. Germline-derived CDR1 and CDR2 are SGHRS and YFSETQ. The CDR3 loop reads CASSMRTSGNSLDTQYF. CDR3 in DNA: TGCGCCAGCAGCATGCGGACTAGCGGAAATAGCCTAGATACGCAGTATTTT.

V and J are TRBV20-1 and TRBJ2-5, with D possibly being TRBD1 (5 bases). The CDR3 extends over 13 amino acids. From germline, CDR1 is DFQATT and CDR2 SNEGSKA (reference sequence). The V and J ends lost 3 bases and 11 bases respectively, with 19 bases between them. The CDR3 sequence: CSASPYSGYEQYF. As DNA, the CDR3 is TGCAGTGCTAGCCCGTATTCAGGGTATGAGCAGTACTTC.

J is TRBJ1-3 and V is TRBV7-8; 7 bases are shared with TRBD1. CDR1 is SGHVS and CDR2 is FQNEAQ in the germline V gene. V was pared by 5 bases and J by 1 base, with 5 bases of the junction left unmatched. The CDR3 loop spans 15 amino acids. The CDR3 reads CASSLDRSSGNTIYF. The CDR3 DNA follows: TGTGCCAGCAGCCTGGACAGGTCTTCTGGAAACACCATATATTTT.

The V and J genes are TRBV27 and TRBJ2-2; TRBD2 matches 9 bases. Germline V gives CDR1 MNHEY, CDR2 SMNVEV (reference sequence). Trimming took 0 bases from V and 8 from J; bases not matched to a gene: 4. CDR3 length: 15 residues. CDR3 sequence: CASSLSWLAGGELFF. The CDR3 nucleotides read TGTGCCAGCAGTTTATCGTGGCTAGCGGGAGGGGAGCTGTTTTTT.

This chain uses TRBV12-3 or TRBV12-4 with TRBJ2-2; 10 positions match TRBD2. V lost 7 bases and J lost 8; bases outside the gene matches: 7. This CDR3 contains 14 residues. The CDR3 sequence: CASTLASGRGELFF. The CDR3, as DNA: TGTGCCAGCACCTTAGCTAGCGGGAGAGGGGAGCTGTTTTTT.

This clonotype has only a few counts. The chain recombines TRBV4-3 with TRBJ1-2; weak D call: TRBD1 (6 bases). This CDR3 region has 17 residues. Germline V gives CDR1 LGHNA, CDR2 YSLEER. Trimming shortened V by 0 bases and J by 4 bases, and 18 bases separated the two germline ends. The CDR3 is CASSQDPRGGVPYGYTF. In DNA form, the CDR3 reads TGCGCCAGCAGCCAAGATCCGAGGGGGGGCGTTCCCTATGGCTACACCTTC.

Concerning this clonotype itself: At one boundary the junction diverges from the germline segment, which might be a read error. The rearrangement links TRBV6-6 to TRBJ2-7; 8 bases line up with TRBD1. CDR1 is MNHNY, CDR2 SVGAGI, per germline (reference sequence). CDR3 length equals 17 residues. CDR3 nucleotides: TGTGCCTGCAGTTTGGGAAGACAGGGGCCGAGCTCCTACGAGCAGTACTTC. It specifies CACSLGRQGPSSYEQYF.